This TCR beta chain came from a study of CD8 T cells in Susac syndrome. RNA in amounts of roughly 0.5 to 1 ug was reverse transcribed with random hexamers. Across 54 Vbeta and 13 Jbeta, TCR beta CDR3 was amplified with immunoSEQ multiplex PCR. TCRdb recomputed calls from the immunoSEQ multiplex PCR reads with MiXCR, one row per CDR3 protein. The repertoire consists of 55,000 to 75,000 distinct CDR3 sequences, with 93% occurring once and the leading ten covering 0.15%. Points from the study as a whole: The CD4+ T cell repertoire of patients with Susac syndrome showed no detectable clonal expansion.

TEMRA cells were FACS-enriched, while CD8+ and CD4+ T cells were negatively isolated. The V end was cut by 6 bases, the J end by 2 bases, with 19 bases between. This CDR3 comprises 16 residues. The germline gives CDR1 MNHNS, CDR2 SASEGT. As to this clonotype: Its antigen is not identified.

The chain carries TRBV6-1 and TRBJ1-2; D ambiguous. The specimen sequenced was CD4+ T cells from PBMCs. The sequence derives from a human donor with Susac syndrome. CDR3 coding DNA: TGTGCCAGCAGCCCTCTTTTTTCGGGTAGAAACTATGGCTACACCTTC. Protein sequence: CASSPLFSGRNYGYTF.